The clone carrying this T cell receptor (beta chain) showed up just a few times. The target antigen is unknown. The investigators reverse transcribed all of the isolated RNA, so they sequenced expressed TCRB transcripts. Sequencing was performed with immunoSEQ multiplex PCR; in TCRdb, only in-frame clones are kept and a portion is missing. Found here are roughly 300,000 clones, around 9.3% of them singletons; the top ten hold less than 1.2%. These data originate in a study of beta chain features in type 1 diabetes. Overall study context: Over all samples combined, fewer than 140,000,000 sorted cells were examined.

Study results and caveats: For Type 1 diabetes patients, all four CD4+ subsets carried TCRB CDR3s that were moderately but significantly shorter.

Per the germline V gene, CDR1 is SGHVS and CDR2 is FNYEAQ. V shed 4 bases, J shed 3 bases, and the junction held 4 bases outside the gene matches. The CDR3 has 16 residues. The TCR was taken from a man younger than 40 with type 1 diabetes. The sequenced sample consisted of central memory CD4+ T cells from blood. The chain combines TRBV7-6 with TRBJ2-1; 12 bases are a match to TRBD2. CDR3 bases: TGTGCCAGCAGCTCAGGACTAGCGGGGAACTACAATGAGCAGTTCTTC. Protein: CASSSGLAGNYNEQFF.